The TCR beta chain under discussion was sequenced for a study of blood T cell repertoires in COVID-19. The wider study: Acute-phase and convalescent COVID-19 samples originated in the United States, Italy and Spain. PBMCs, B-cell-depleted T cells, or T cells provided the cDNA or gDNA that made up the material.

Trimming removed 3 bases at V and 3 bases at J, with 8 bases between. The CDR3 is 14 residues long. Germline V gives CDR1 LNHDA, CDR2 SQIVND (reference sequence). In the authors' workflow: Amplification of reference gene primers provided the estimated nucleated cell counts. This table comes from immunoSEQ multiplex PCR, and its TCRdb copy is limited to in-frame clones, with some not included. The DNA was the basis for D and trimming; V, J and clone size are from that table. The profile shows around 290,000 clones, approximately 87% of them singletons. The J gene is TRBJ2-2, the V gene TRBV19; perhaps TRBD2 as D (6 bases). The origin of this receptor is a woman aged 45-59 years who had recovered from COVID-19. Sequenced sample: peripheral blood. This CDR3 reads CASSIRGDTGELFF. The CDR3 coding sequence is TGTGCCAGTAGTATCCGCGGGGACACCGGGGAGCTGTTTTTT.